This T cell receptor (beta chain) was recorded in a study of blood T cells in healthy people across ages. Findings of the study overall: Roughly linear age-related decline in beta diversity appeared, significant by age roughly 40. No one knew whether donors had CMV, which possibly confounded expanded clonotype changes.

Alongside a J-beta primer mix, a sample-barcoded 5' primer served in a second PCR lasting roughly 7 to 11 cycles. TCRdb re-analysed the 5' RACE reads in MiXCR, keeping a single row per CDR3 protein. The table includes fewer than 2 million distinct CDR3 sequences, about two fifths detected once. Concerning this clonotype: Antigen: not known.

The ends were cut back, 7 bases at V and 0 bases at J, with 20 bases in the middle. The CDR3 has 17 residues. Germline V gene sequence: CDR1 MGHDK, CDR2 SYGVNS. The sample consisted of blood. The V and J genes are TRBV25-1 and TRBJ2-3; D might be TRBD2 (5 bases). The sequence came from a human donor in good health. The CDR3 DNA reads TGTGCCAGCACCCCCGGTAGTAGCGACCTTAGCACAGATACGCAGTATTTT. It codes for CASTPGSSDLSTDTQYF.